This is a list of T cell receptor beta chains from one sample in a study of shared clonotypes between healthy human individuals. Using immunoSEQ multiplex PCR, the repertoire was profiled, and TCRdb retains in-frame clones only, with some absent. The sample includes under 750,000 clones, 55% to 80% of them seen just once. The sequenced sample consisted of memory CD4+ T cells sorted from blood. The receptors come from a woman aged 25 to 39 in good health. The CDR3 runs from the conserved cysteine through the conserved F or W. Fields, in order: clone size, D gene, J gene, V gene, CDR3 protein, CDR3 DNA. D genes are given only for firm matches. Rows give clone size only sometimes, using once, few, many, or a class for an expanded clone.

- TRBD2 TRBJ2-4 TRBV19 CASSMSSGGPPQYF TGTGCCAGTAGTATGTCTAGCGGGGGCCCCCCTCAGTACTTC
- TRBD1 TRBJ1-2 TRBV19 CASSIGTGPYGYTF TGTGCCAGTAGTATTGGGACAGGGCCCTATGGCTACACCTTC
- - TRBJ2-7 TRBV4-1 CASSQDIGSFYEQYF TGCGCCAGCAGCCAAGATATCGGGTCGTTCTACGAGCAGTACTTC
- - TRBJ1-1 TRBV18 CASSWDTANTEAFF TGTGCCAGCTCCTGGGACACCGCGAACACTGAAGCTTTCTTT
many - TRBJ1-5 TRBV19 CASSVQVSNQPQHF TGTGCCAGTAGTGTACAGGTTAGCAATCAGCCCCAGCATTTT
- - TRBJ1-5 TRBV10-3 CATAGEGNQPQHF TGTGCCACCGCCGGGGAAGGCAATCAGCCCCAGCATTTT
- - TRBJ1-4 TRBV6-1 CASSGHSNNEKLFF TGTGCCAGCAGTGGTCACAGCAATAATGAAAAACTGTTTTTT
few TRBD1 TRBJ2-7 TRBV28 CASSLWTGGRYEQYF TGTGCCAGCAGTTTATGGACAGGGGGCCGCTACGAGCAGTACTTC
- TRBD1 TRBJ2-5 TRBV11-2 CASSSSYRGRRETQYF TGTGCCAGCAGCTCCTCCTACAGGGGGCGCAGGGAGACCCAGTACTTC
- - TRBJ1-1 TRBV5-6 CASSLVGGTANTEAFF TGTGCCAGCAGCTTGGTTGGAGGGACGGCGAACACTGAAGCTTTCTTT
many - TRBJ2-2 TRBV2 CASRAAANTGELFF TGTGCCAGCCGGGCCGCTGCGAACACCGGGGAGCTGTTTTTT
- TRBD1 TRBJ2-5 TRBV10-3 CATRIQGNQETQYF TGTGCCACTCGAATACAGGGGAACCAAGAGACCCAGTACTTC
- - TRBJ2-7 TRBV2 CASSGGGIKSYEQYF TGTGCCAGCAGTGGGGGCGGAATAAAATCCTACGAGCAGTACTTC
- - TRBJ1-1 TRBV30 CAWSLQQGDTEAFF TGTGCCTGGAGTCTTCAACAGGGAGACACTGAAGCTTTCTTT
- - TRBJ2-1 TRBV14 CASSQAIGRNEQFF TGTGCCAGCAGCCAGGCAATAGGGCGCAATGAGCAGTTCTTC
- - TRBJ2-4 TRBV9 CASGPGLSQGGFKNIQYF TGTGCCAGCGGCCCGGGACTCAGCCAGGGGGGGTTCAAAAACATTCAGTACTTC
few - TRBJ1-2 TRBV5-4 CASSPDSAYGYTF TGTGCCAGCAGCCCCGACAGCGCCTATGGCTACACCTTC
few TRBD2 TRBJ2-7 TRBV6-1 CASMRETREQYF TGTGCCAGCATGCGGGAGACGAGGGAGCAGTACTTC
few TRBD2 TRBJ2-5 TRBV2 CASKSGGPTKTQYF TGTGCCAGCAAGAGCGGGGGGCCCACCAAGACCCAGTACTTC
- TRBD2 TRBJ2-7 TRBV5-1 CASSLALSGSRDEQYF TGCGCCAGCAGCTTGGCCCTTAGCGGGAGTAGGGACGAGCAGTACTTC
- - TRBJ2-7 TRBV6-1 CASSERDGAYEQYF TGTGCCAGCAGTGAACGGGACGGAGCCTACGAGCAGTACTTC
- TRBD2 TRBJ2-7 TRBV28 CASIRGLAGRYEQYF TGTGCCAGCATTCGGGGGCTAGCGGGACGCTACGAGCAGTACTTC
- TRBD1 TRBJ2-3 TRBV9 CASSALRQGDTDTQYF TGTGCCAGCAGCGCGTTGAGGCAGGGGGACACAGATACGCAGTATTTT
- - TRBJ2-5 TRBV18 CASSYNKGKETQYF TGTGCCAGCTCGTACAATAAGGGCAAAGAGACCCAGTACTTC
- - TRBJ2-7 TRBV15 CATSQGQGDFYEQYF TGTGCCACCAGCCAGGGTCAGGGAGACTTCTACGAGCAGTACTTC
- - TRBJ2-7 TRBV20-1 CSASVNYEQYF TGCAGTGCTAGTGTTAATTACGAGCAGTACTTC
- TRBD1 TRBJ1-1 TRBV5-4 CASSQGTDRGITEAFF TGTGCCAGCAGCCAAGGGACAGACAGGGGGATTACTGAAGCTTTCTTT
- - TRBJ1-2 TRBV9 CASSGRHKGSLYGYTF TGTGCCAGCAGCGGCCGCCATAAGGGGTCGCTCTATGGCTACACCTTC
- TRBD1 TRBJ2-1 TRBV7-9 CASSSRDRPYNEQFF TGTGCCAGCAGCTCGAGGGACAGACCATACAATGAGCAGTTCTTC
- - TRBJ1-4 TRBV19 CASSWRFGEKLFF TGTGCCAGTAGTTGGCGTTTCGGGGAAAAACTGTTTTTT
- TRBD1 TRBJ2-2 TRBV2 CASSPAGGDTGELFF TGTGCCAGCAGTCCGGCAGGGGGAGACACCGGGGAGCTGTTTTTT
few - TRBJ1-6 TRBV30 CAWSGGASPLHF TGTGCCTGGAGTGGGGGGGCTTCACCCCTCCACTTT
once - TRBJ1-1 TRBV6-1 CASSALIETEAFF TGTGCCAGCAGTGCGCTAATTGAGACTGAAGCTTTCTTT
- - TRBJ1-5 TRBV19 CASSIRGGSGAQHF TGTGCCAGTAGTATTAGAGGGGGATCAGGCGCCCAGCATTTT
- - TRBJ2-3 TRBV28 CASSPFTSTAFTDTQYF TGTGCCAGCAGTCCCTTCACTAGCACCGCATTCACAGATACGCAGTATTTT
few TRBD1 TRBJ2-2 TRBV5-1 CASSAGQGYTGELFF TGCGCCAGCAGCGCGGGACAGGGATACACCGGGGAGCTGTTTTTT
- TRBD2 TRBJ2-5 TRBV10-1 CASSEIAGTSSGIETQYF TGCGCCAGCAGTGAGATAGCGGGGACTAGCTCGGGGATAGAGACCCAGTACTTC
- TRBD2 TRBJ2-1 TRBV7-2 CASLTSGYNEQFF TGTGCCAGTTTGACTAGCGGGTACAATGAGCAGTTCTTC
- TRBD2 TRBJ2-3 TRBV30 CAWSVLAGAGFTDTQYF TGTGCCTGGAGTGTTTTAGCGGGAGCCGGATTCACAGATACGCAGTATTTT
- TRBD1 TRBJ2-7 TRBV28 CASSIRQGSYEQYF TGTGCCAGCAGTATTCGACAGGGCTCCTACGAGCAGTACTTC
many - TRBJ2-3 TRBV7-6 CASSSRTVRGTDTQYF TGTGCCAGCAGCTCCCGGACAGTAAGGGGCACAGATACGCAGTATTTT
- TRBD2 TRBJ2-7 TRBV19 CASSITSGSGEQYF TGTGCCAGTAGTATAACTAGCGGGAGCGGCGAGCAGTACTTC
- TRBD2 TRBJ2-1 TRBV15 CATSRELAGGNNEQFF TGTGCCACCAGCAGGGAACTAGCGGGGGGGAACAATGAGCAGTTCTTC
- - TRBJ1-4 TRBV2 CASRGLGGEKLFF TGTGCCAGCAGGGGCCTCGGGGGGGAAAAACTGTTTTTT
- - TRBJ2-1 TRBV7-3 CASSLTFAGQEQFF TGTGCCAGCAGCTTAACGTTTGCGGGCCAGGAGCAGTTCTTC